The rows below give T cell receptor beta chains drawn from one sample of a study of T-cell reconstitution after alpha-beta-depleted transplantation in children. MiXCR was run by TCRdb on the PCR reads, yielding one entry per CDR3 protein. The sample yields roughly 610,000 distinct CDR3 sequences, roughly 10% seen once. The specimen comprised PBMCs from the stem cell graft donor, sampled from the stem cell graft. All receptors derive from a human donor who donated a stem cell graft to a child with acute myeloid leukemia. The CDR3 runs from the conserved cysteine through the conserved F or W. D genes are given only for firm matches. Size is omitted from some rows. Given values are once, few, many or a class for expanded clones.

v_call: TRBV5-1
j_call: TRBJ1-1
clone_size: many
d_call: -
cdr3_aa: CASSSRPSNTEAFF
cdr3_nt: TGCGCCAGCAGCTCCAGGCCCTCGAACACTGAAGCTTTCTTT

v_call: TRBV20-1
j_call: TRBJ1-2
clone_size: few
d_call: TRBD1
cdr3_aa: CSASNRDRVGVGNYGYTF
cdr3_nt: TGCAGTGCTAGTAATCGGGACAGGGTCGGTGTTGGGAACTATGGCTACACCTTC

v_call: TRBV29-1
j_call: TRBJ2-1
clone_size: many
d_call: TRBD1
cdr3_aa: CSASPGTGNYNEQFF
cdr3_nt: TGCAGCGCTTCCCCCGGGACAGGAAACTACAATGAGCAGTTCTTC

v_call: TRBV20-1
j_call: TRBJ2-2
clone_size: many
d_call: TRBD2
cdr3_aa: CSVRLAGSTGELFF
cdr3_nt: TGCAGTGTCAGACTAGCGGGAAGCACCGGGGAGCTGTTTTTT

v_call: TRBV6-2/TRBV6-3
j_call: TRBJ2-7
clone_size: many
d_call: -
cdr3_aa: CASSYTRYSYEQYF
cdr3_nt: TGTGCCAGCAGTTACACCCGATACTCCTACGAGCAGTACTTC

v_call: TRBV6-1
j_call: TRBJ2-3
clone_size: -
d_call: TRBD2
cdr3_aa: CASSLRREGQGDTQYF
cdr3_nt: TGTGCCAGCAGCCTCCGGCGGGAGGGCCAGGGAGATACGCAGTATTTT

v_call: TRBV12-3/TRBV12-4
j_call: TRBJ2-5
clone_size: few
d_call: -
cdr3_aa: CASSLGGTGQETQYF
cdr3_nt: TGTGCCAGCAGTTTAGGGGGAACGGGACAAGAGACCCAGTACTTC

v_call: TRBV5-6
j_call: TRBJ2-1
clone_size: -
d_call: TRBD2
cdr3_aa: CASSFILRLARGDEQFF
cdr3_nt: TGTGCCAGCAGCTTTATCCTAAGACTAGCTAGAGGAGATGAGCAGTTCTTC

v_call: TRBV28
j_call: TRBJ2-3
clone_size: many
d_call: TRBD2
cdr3_aa: CASGPSGSRNTQYF
cdr3_nt: TGTGCCAGCGGACCTAGCGGGAGTCGTAATACGCAGTATTTT

v_call: TRBV3-1
j_call: TRBJ2-2
clone_size: -
d_call: TRBD2
cdr3_aa: CASCWLSSGRGLTGELFF
cdr3_nt: TGTGCCAGCTGTTGGTTGTCTAGCGGGAGAGGTCTCACCGGGGAGCTGTTTTTT

v_call: TRBV9
j_call: TRBJ2-1
clone_size: few
d_call: -
cdr3_aa: CASSAAGTPYNEQFF
cdr3_nt: TGTGCCAGCAGCGCGGCCGGGACACCATACAATGAGCAGTTCTTC

v_call: TRBV28
j_call: TRBJ2-7
clone_size: -
d_call: TRBD1
cdr3_aa: CAIRDRGTRSYEQYF
cdr3_nt: TGTGCCATACGTGACAGGGGGACCCGCTCCTACGAGCAGTACTTC

v_call: TRBV27
j_call: TRBJ2-7
clone_size: many
d_call: -
cdr3_aa: CASSSRHPSYEQYF
cdr3_nt: TGTGCCAGCAGTTCCAGACACCCCTCCTACGAGCAGTACTTC

v_call: TRBV29-1
j_call: TRBJ2-6
clone_size: many
d_call: TRBD1
cdr3_aa: CSVGGTGTGGANVLTF
cdr3_nt: TGCAGCGTTGGGGGGACAGGGACGGGTGGGGCCAACGTCCTGACTTTC

v_call: TRBV6-2/TRBV6-3
j_call: TRBJ1-5
clone_size: -
d_call: -
cdr3_aa: CASSLPGPRGNQPQHF
cdr3_nt: TGTGCCAGCAGCCTCCCCGGCCCAAGGGGGAATCAGCCCCAGCATTTT

v_call: TRBV7-9
j_call: TRBJ1-1
clone_size: many
d_call: -
cdr3_aa: CASTVGQLEAFF
cdr3_nt: TGTGCCAGCACCGTCGGACAACTTGAAGCTTTCTTT

v_call: TRBV7-2
j_call: TRBJ2-5
clone_size: -
d_call: TRBD1
cdr3_aa: CASSPGNRGPQYF
cdr3_nt: TGTGCCAGCAGCCCCGGGAACAGGGGGCCCCAGTACTTC

v_call: TRBV12-3/TRBV12-4
j_call: TRBJ2-1
clone_size: -
d_call: TRBD2
cdr3_aa: CASREGLAGEGGQFF
cdr3_nt: TGTGCCAGCAGGGAGGGACTAGCGGGAGAGGGTGGGCAGTTCTTC

v_call: TRBV5-5
j_call: TRBJ2-7
clone_size: -
d_call: TRBD2
cdr3_aa: CASSRLPSSGTYEQYF
cdr3_nt: TGTGCCAGCAGCAGACTGCCGTCTAGCGGAACCTACGAGCAGTACTTC

v_call: TRBV28
j_call: TRBJ2-7
clone_size: -
d_call: -
cdr3_aa: CASTTQGSYEQYF
cdr3_nt: TGTGCCAGCACCACCCAGGGTTCCTACGAGCAGTACTTC

v_call: TRBV28
j_call: TRBJ2-7
clone_size: few
d_call: TRBD2
cdr3_aa: CASSFLTGGEYF
cdr3_nt: TGTGCCAGCAGTTTCCTTACGGGAGGAGAGTACTTC

v_call: TRBV30
j_call: TRBJ1-2
clone_size: few
d_call: TRBD1
cdr3_aa: CAWSAAGTGGNYGYTF
cdr3_nt: TGTGCCTGGAGTGCTGCCGGGACAGGGGGTAACTATGGCTACACCTTC

v_call: TRBV28
j_call: TRBJ2-1
clone_size: -
d_call: -
cdr3_aa: CASSGGGARGDEQFF
cdr3_nt: TGTGCCAGCAGTGGGGGTGGGGCCCGAGGCGATGAGCAGTTCTTC

v_call: TRBV20-1
j_call: TRBJ2-1
clone_size: many
d_call: -
cdr3_aa: CSASSRRTVNEQFF
cdr3_nt: TGCAGTGCCTCGTCCCGCCGGACGGTGAATGAGCAGTTCTTC

v_call: TRBV12-5
j_call: TRBJ1-4
clone_size: few
d_call: -
cdr3_aa: CASGLVLGRTITTNEKLFF
cdr3_nt: TGTGCTAGTGGTTTGGTATTAGGACGTACTATTACAACTAATGAAAAACTGTTTTTT

v_call: TRBV7-2
j_call: TRBJ2-3
clone_size: -
d_call: TRBD2
cdr3_aa: CASSFTGLASDTQYF
cdr3_nt: TGTGCCAGCAGCTTCACGGGACTAGCGTCAGATACGCAGTATTTT

v_call: TRBV5-1
j_call: TRBJ2-7
clone_size: -
d_call: TRBD2
cdr3_aa: CASRSLAGDEQYF
cdr3_nt: TGCGCCAGCAGGAGCCTAGCGGGAGACGAGCAGTACTTC

v_call: TRBV29-1
j_call: TRBJ1-4
clone_size: -
d_call: -
cdr3_aa: CSVEAGFGEKLFF
cdr3_nt: TGCAGCGTTGAAGCGGGGTTCGGTGAAAAACTGTTTTTT

v_call: TRBV5-1
j_call: TRBJ2-1
clone_size: many
d_call: TRBD2
cdr3_aa: CASSQGTSGRAYNEQFF
cdr3_nt: TGCGCCAGCAGCCAAGGGACTAGCGGGAGGGCATACAATGAGCAGTTCTTC

v_call: TRBV7-8
j_call: TRBJ2-3
clone_size: few
d_call: -
cdr3_aa: CASSSGGNGSTDTQYF
cdr3_nt: TGTGCCAGCAGCTCCGGGGGTAACGGTAGCACAGATACGCAGTATTTT

v_call: TRBV29-1
j_call: TRBJ2-7
clone_size: -
d_call: TRBD1
cdr3_aa: CSGGTGIRSYEQYF
cdr3_nt: TGCAGCGGTGGGACAGGGATCAGGTCCTACGAGCAGTACTTC

v_call: TRBV13
j_call: TRBJ2-7
clone_size: -
d_call: TRBD1
cdr3_aa: CASSLRDRDEQYF
cdr3_nt: TGTGCCAGCAGCTTAAGGGACAGGGACGAGCAGTACTTC

v_call: TRBV5-1
j_call: TRBJ1-6
clone_size: -
d_call: -
cdr3_aa: CASSLSWGNSPLHF
cdr3_nt: TGCGCCAGCAGCTTGTCTTGGGGTAATTCACCCCTCCACTTT

v_call: TRBV5-1
j_call: TRBJ2-1
clone_size: -
d_call: TRBD2
cdr3_aa: CASSTSVDNEQFF
cdr3_nt: TGCGCCAGCAGTACTAGCGTCGACAATGAGCAGTTCTTC

v_call: TRBV5-1
j_call: TRBJ1-2
clone_size: few
d_call: TRBD1
cdr3_aa: CASSWDSGSVGYTF
cdr3_nt: TGCGCCAGCAGCTGGGACAGCGGGTCGGTTGGCTACACCTTC

v_call: TRBV25-1
j_call: TRBJ1-5
clone_size: many
d_call: TRBD1
cdr3_aa: CASSGQGVAPQHF
cdr3_nt: TGTGCCAGCAGTGGACAGGGGGTCGCGCCCCAGCATTTT

v_call: TRBV7-2
j_call: TRBJ2-5
clone_size: -
d_call: -
cdr3_aa: CASSLSGGGGRQETQYF
cdr3_nt: TGTGCCAGCAGCCTTAGCGGTGGGGGTGGCCGTCAAGAGACCCAGTACTTC

v_call: TRBV12-3/TRBV12-4
j_call: TRBJ2-4
clone_size: few
d_call: -
cdr3_aa: CASSGAGPKVGIQYF
cdr3_nt: TGTGCCAGCAGCGGGGCAGGCCCCAAAGTCGGCATTCAGTACTTC

v_call: TRBV20-1
j_call: TRBJ2-1
clone_size: many
d_call: -
cdr3_aa: CSASGKLGNEQFF
cdr3_nt: TGCAGTGCTAGTGGGAAATTGGGGAATGAGCAGTTCTTC

v_call: TRBV7-9
j_call: TRBJ2-5
clone_size: few
d_call: TRBD1
cdr3_aa: CASSSGQTTQETQYF
cdr3_nt: TGTGCCAGCAGCTCGGGACAGACCACACAAGAGACCCAGTACTTC

v_call: TRBV29-1
j_call: TRBJ2-7
clone_size: -
d_call: TRBD1
cdr3_aa: CSVNGQGTYEQYF
cdr3_nt: TGCAGCGTAAATGGACAGGGGACCTACGAGCAGTACTTC

v_call: TRBV7-2
j_call: TRBJ1-1
clone_size: -
d_call: TRBD1
cdr3_aa: CASSPLQGHTEAFF
cdr3_nt: TGTGCCAGCAGCCCTTTACAGGGGCACACTGAAGCTTTCTTT